This T cell receptor beta chain originates from a study of technical replicates of blood from a few donors. The data were produced by immunoSEQ multiplex PCR, yet TCRdb's version contains in-frame clones alone and is incomplete. The sample has nearly 95,000 clones; almost 97% are singletons. The specimen was T cells isolated from PBMCs. The receptor's source is a human donor in good health.

The CDR3: CASGRGLNTGELFF. The CDR3 nucleotides are TGTGCCAGTGGGAGAGGCCTGAACACCGGGGAGCTGTTTTTT. The V and J genes are TRBV19 and TRBJ2-2; D may be TRBD2 (5 bases). Germline CDR1 and CDR2: LNHDA and SQIVND (reference sequence). The V end lost 8 bases, the J end lost 1 base, and 11 bases lay between the germline ends. This CDR3 has 14 amino acids.